The present T cell receptor (beta chain) was sequenced within a study of cytomegalovirus exposure and HLA in healthy donors. This PCR relied on a set of 60 Vbeta primers and 13 Jbeta primers. Method: immunoSEQ multiplex PCR; TCRdb's copy keeps in-frame clones and lacks some. This table holds about 160,000 clones, around 80% found once. The study's findings and limits: Earlier analysis yielded a pattern in which most TCR beta V segments were productive about 87% or about 30% of the time. In a later analysis, TCR beta V- and J-gene trimming showed a link to a missense DCLRE1C variant. Cytomegalovirus-associated status was assigned to around 160 TCR beta chains.

CDR3 length: 16 amino acids. CDR1 and CDR2 from the germline V gene are LNHNV and YYDKDF (reference sequence). V lost 1 base, J lost 4 bases, and 10 bases stayed unmatched. About this clone: Its specificity is unknown.

Sequenced input: PBMCs. The genes are TRBV15 and TRBJ2-7, with 7 positions matching TRBD1. This sequence was found in a boy aged 2-15 years in good health and CMV-seronegative. Here the CDR3 reads CATSRGLGTATYEQYF. In DNA form, the CDR3 reads TGTGCCACCAGCAGAGGTTTGGGGACAGCGACTTACGAGCAGTACTTC. Combining the CDR3 with reference TRBV15 and TRBJ2-7 gives the whole variable domain DAMVIQNPRYQVTQFGKPVTLSCSQTLNHNVMYWYQQKSSQAPKLLFHYYDKDFNNEADTPDNFQSRRPNTSFCFLDIRSPGLGDTAMYLCATSRGLGTATYEQYFGPGTRLTVT.